In its sample, the clone carrying this TCR beta chain ranks as medium-sized. This specimen includes other DNA sequences encoding the same CDR3. The data were obtained in a study of blood T cell repertoires in COVID-19. Across the study: Sites in the United States, Italy and Spain provided acute and convalescent COVID-19 samples.

TCRdb keeps only in-frame clones here, not all; method: immunoSEQ multiplex PCR. The sample records 100,000 to 150,000 clones, roughly 91% being singletons. The CDR3 is 14 residues long. Germline V gene sequence: CDR1 MGHRA, CDR2 YSYEKL. The V end was cut by 1 base, the J end by 8 bases, with 12 bases between. The sequence was collected from a human donor in a cohort sampled during active COVID-19. The sequenced sample consisted of peripheral blood. The rearrangement uses TRBV4-1 and TRBJ2-1; TRBD1 is a possible D gene (6 bases). The CDR3 nucleotides are TGCGCCAGCAGCCAAGTGTCAGGGGCGGATGAGCAGTTCTTC. Protein sequence: CASSQVSGADEQFF.